A selection of T cell receptor beta chains follows, all from one sample in a study of blood T cells in healthy people across ages. Using its own MiXCR run on the 5' RACE reads, TCRdb lists one record per CDR3 protein. The sample records about 1,400,000 distinct CDR3 sequences, around two fifths being singletons. The sequenced material came from blood. Every receptor here comes from a woman between 18 and 29 years old in good health. Each CDR3 is given with its conserved first and last residue. The D gene is left open where the match is weak. Rows give clone size only sometimes, using once, few, many, or a class for an expanded clone.

j_call d_call clone_size v_call cdr3_nt cdr3_aa
TRBJ2-7 TRBD2 many TRBV7-2 TGTGCCAGCAGCCTAAGTAGCGGGGCAGCCTACGAGCAGTACTTC CASSLSSGAAYEQYF
TRBJ2-5 TRBD1 . TRBV19 TGTGCCAGTAGTACGACAGGGGTCCAAGAGACCCAGTACTTC CASSTTGVQETQYF
TRBJ2-7 TRBD1 . TRBV28 TGTGCCAGCAGTCCTCGGGGACAGGGCTACAATGAGCAGTACTTC CASSPRGQGYNEQYF
TRBJ2-7 TRBD1 few TRBV9 TGTGCCAGCAGCGTGTCCGGGACAGGCGAATACGAGCAGTACTTC CASSVSGTGEYEQYF
TRBJ2-7 . . TRBV5-1 TGCGCCAGCAGGGACACCTCTGTCGCTCACGAGCAGTACTTC CASRDTSVAHEQYF
TRBJ2-7 . . TRBV20-1 TGCAGTGCTACCCTACCCAAGGGGGGTACCCTCGAGCAGTACTTC CSATLPKGGTLEQYF
TRBJ2-1 TRBD2 . TRBV6-2/TRBV6-3 TGTGCCAGCAGGAGCGGGGGGGCCTCCAATGAGCAGTTCTTC CASRSGGASNEQFF
TRBJ2-3 TRBD1 few TRBV29-1 TGCAGCGTTGATGACAGGGAGTATACAGATACGCAGTATTTT CSVDDREYTDTQYF
TRBJ2-7 . . TRBV28 TGTGCCAGCACAACAGGGATCCACGAGCAGTACTTC CASTTGIHEQYF
TRBJ1-4 . few TRBV27 TGTGCCAGCCGCGCCTACGAAGAAACTAATGAAAAACTGTTTTTT CASRAYEETNEKLFF
TRBJ2-5 TRBD2 . TRBV27 TGTGCCAGCAGTTCACGACTAGCGGGAGGAGTTCGTTACGATGAGCAGTACTTC CASSSRLAGGVRYDEQYF
TRBJ1-6 . . TRBV5-1 TGCGCCAGCAGCGCTGGGACGGGGGTACAGAATTCACCCCTCCACTTT CASSAGTGVQNSPLHF
TRBJ1-5 . . TRBV6-5 TGTGCCAGCAGGGCTCCCGGGGCCGGGCAGCCCCAGCATTTT CASRAPGAGQPQHF
TRBJ2-7 . few TRBV20-1 TGCAGTGCTAGAGATGGAAACTATCGAGACGAGCAGTACTTC CSARDGNYRDEQYF
TRBJ1-6 . . TRBV3-1 TGTGCCAGCAGCCAAGAGCCCTATTCACCCCTCCACTTT CASSQEPYSPLHF
TRBJ1-5 . . TRBV7-6 TGTGCCAGCAGCTCACTGCCCCGGACAGCCGAAAATCAGCCCCAGCATTTT CASSSLPRTAENQPQHF
TRBJ2-7 . few TRBV6-6 TGTGCCAGCAGCAATAGCCACTCCTACGAGCAGTACTTC CASSNSHSYEQYF
TRBJ1-2 . . TRBV7-9 TGTGCCAGCAGCACCAGCGGGGGAAGCGGCTATGGCTACACCTTC CASSTSGGSGYGYTF
TRBJ2-7 . . TRBV20-1 TGCAGTGCTAGAGGACAGGTGGAGGAAGAGCAGTACTTC CSARGQVEEEQYF
TRBJ2-1 . . TRBV2 TGTGCCAGCAGTGAAGCGGCCGGGGATAGAATCCTTGTTTTATACAATGAGCAGTTCTTC CASSEAAGDRILVLYNEQFF
TRBJ1-1 . . TRBV7-9 TGTGCCAGCAGCTTAGTTTCAGGGATGGCTTTCTTT CASSLVSGMAFF
TRBJ1-5 . . TRBV28 TGTGCCAGCAGGCTTACAAGGGCCAACTGGAATCAGCCCCAGCATTTT CASRLTRANWNQPQHF
TRBJ2-5 . . TRBV30 TGTGCCTGGAGGTCCCGGGGCCAAGAGGCCCAGTACTTC CAWRSRGQEAQYF
TRBJ1-2 . . TRBV5-1 TGCGCCAGCAGCCCGGACGGGGATGGCTACACCTTC CASSPDGDGYTF
TRBJ2-7 . . TRBV6-1 TGTACCAGCAGTCCGCGACAGGAGGGCGAGCAGTACTTC CTSSPRQEGEQYF
TRBJ2-5 . . TRBV7-9 TGTGCCAGCAGCAAAGACCGAAACCAAGAGACCCAGTACTTC CASSKDRNQETQYF
TRBJ2-7 . few TRBV9 TGTGCCAGCAGCCCTCGTGGGACGGGTACCTACGAGCAGTACTTC CASSPRGTGTYEQYF
TRBJ1-2 . . TRBV3-1 TGTGCCAGCAGCCAGGGCTCTTTTGACTATGGCTACACCTTC CASSQGSFDYGYTF
TRBJ1-4 . . TRBV6-5 TGTGCCAGCGGGTCCGGGGGGGACAATGAAAAACTGTTTTTT CASGSGGDNEKLFF
TRBJ1-1 . . TRBV9 TGTGCCAGCAGCGCAGGGGACGGGGCGACTCGTGAAGCTTTCTTT CASSAGDGATREAFF
TRBJ1-2 . . TRBV5-6 TGTGCCAGCAGCTCCAGGCTCTGGGCTGGCTACACCTTC CASSSRLWAGYTF
TRBJ2-3 . once TRBV4-1 TGCGCCAGCAGCCCCCGGGAGATTAGCACAGATACGCAGTATTTT CASSPREISTDTQYF
TRBJ2-7 . . TRBV27 TGTGCCAGCCAGGACATCGGGTACCTCTACGAGCAGTACTTC CASQDIGYLYEQYF
TRBJ1-6 TRBD1 . TRBV27 TGTGCCAGCACCCCTGGGACAGAGTATAATTCACCCCTCCACTTT CASTPGTEYNSPLHF
TRBJ2-1 . . TRBV7-8 TGTGCCAGCAGCCTAGGGGAGAAAGAGACCCAGTTCTTC CASSLGEKETQFF
TRBJ2-1 . many TRBV7-2 TGTGCCAGCAGCTCCCGTAAAACAGGGTTGGATGAGCAGTTCTTC CASSSRKTGLDEQFF
TRBJ1-5 . few TRBV6-5 TGTGCCAGCAGCTTACAAGACAGTGGGCAGCCCCAGCATTTT CASSLQDSGQPQHF
TRBJ2-5 . . TRBV6-6 TGTGCCAGCAGTCCTCTGGCCGTTAGTGAGGCCCAGTACTTC CASSPLAVSEAQYF
TRBJ2-1 TRBD1 few TRBV24-1 TGTGCCACCAGTGATTTGTACAGGGGCGATAATGAGCAGTTCTTC CATSDLYRGDNEQFF
TRBJ1-2 . few TRBV30 TGTGCCTGGGAGTATCCGGGGGCAAGGGGCTACACCTTC CAWEYPGARGYTF
TRBJ2-7 TRBD1 . TRBV4-2 TGTGCCAGCAGCCTGGGACAGGACTCCTACGAGCAGTACTTC CASSLGQDSYEQYF
TRBJ1-2 . . TRBV14 TGTGCCAGCAGCCAAGAGATCGGGGGCGGTGGCTACACCTTC CASSQEIGGGGYTF
TRBJ1-4 . . TRBV5-1 TGCGCCAGCAGCTTGGGGGACGGGGATGAAAAACTGTTTTTT CASSLGDGDEKLFF
TRBJ2-5 TRBD1 . TRBV5-4 TGTGCCAGCAGCTTGTATGGGACAGCCCAAGAGACCCAGTACTTC CASSLYGTAQETQYF
TRBJ1-2 . . TRBV6-1 TGTGACAGCAGTGAGGGCAGATTCTATGGCTACACCTTC CDSSEGRFYGYTF
TRBJ2-5 TRBD2 many TRBV20-1 TGCAGTGCTACGGGGGTAGCGGGGCCATCCCGAGTTGGGCAGTACTTC CSATGVAGPSRVGQYF
TRBJ1-4 . few TRBV6-1 TGTGCCAGCAGTGCCGGCAGTCAGGGATCGGAAAAACTGTTTTTT CASSAGSQGSEKLFF
TRBJ2-1 . few TRBV6-6 TGTGCCAGCAGTTACACTTCCCTAACAAATGAGCAGTTCTTC CASSYTSLTNEQFF